This is a list of T cell receptor beta chains from one sample in a study of cytomegalovirus exposure and HLA in healthy donors. TCRdb's copy holds only in-frame clones and misses some; the assay was immunoSEQ multiplex PCR. The data hold about 62,000 clones, with roughly 78% observed a single time. The sample was PBMCs. Receptors were obtained from a man aged 40-49 years in good health and CMV-seronegative. The CDR3 runs from the conserved cysteine through the conserved F or W. Each record gives: J gene, V gene, clone size, CDR3 protein. Clone size is stated in some rows and not others, as once, few, many or a class when expanded.

>TRBJ1-6|TRBV28|-
CASSLDRDGSPLHF
>TRBJ2-3|TRBV27|once
CASSFGLAGGTDTQYF
>TRBJ2-6|TRBV5-5|few
CASSPMSSGANVLTF
>TRBJ2-3|TRBV7-9|-
CASSAGQAAIGTDTQYF
>TRBJ2-7|TRBV20-1|-
CSASIASEQYF
>TRBJ2-1|TRBV2|-
CASRLAGGLNEQFF
>TRBJ2-3|TRBV14|-
CASSRRLSAGGPWADTQYF
>TRBJ1-3|TRBV9|once
CASSAGDSSGNTIYF
>TRBJ2-7|TRBV5-5|-
CASSLDSGRGPLYEQYF
>TRBJ2-7|TRBV7-6|-
CASTIRQGSRYDEQYF
>TRBJ2-5|TRBV18|-
CASSPQGLETQYF
>TRBJ2-3|TRBV18|once
CASSPPSSRGTDTQYF
>TRBJ2-7|TRBV9|-
CASSVAEGNYYEQYF
>TRBJ2-7|TRBV9|-
CASSPRTSGTYEQYF
>TRBJ2-7|TRBV6-1|-
CASSEGQGGYEQYF
>TRBJ1-2|TRBV27|-
CASSSSQAPNYGYTF
>TRBJ2-5|TRBV5-1|-
CASSLSTAQETQYF
>TRBJ2-6|TRBV7-9|-
CASSLRDYGANVLTF
>TRBJ1-5|TRBV7-8|-
CASSLGMTQPQHF
>TRBJ2-1|TRBV9|-
CASSVSAGGPRNEQFF
>TRBJ2-2|TRBV28|-
CASSSPGQGPGELFF
>TRBJ2-1|TRBV6-1|-
CASSVDGSSYNEQFF
>TRBJ1-5|TRBV4-1|-
CASSSLQGARNQPQHF
>TRBJ2-7|TRBV10-1|-
CASSELEAYEQYF
>TRBJ1-5|TRBV7-6|-
CASSLEAGVNQPQHF
>TRBJ2-5|TRBV6-4|-
CASSDSILGTREEKRVETQYF
>TRBJ2-7|TRBV11-2|-
CASSFGTGGVYEQYF
>TRBJ2-1|TRBV2|few
CASSEPSGPSSNEQFF
>TRBJ1-5|TRBV6-1|-
CASSEALRNQPQHF
>TRBJ1-1|TRBV5-4|-
CASSLSAGNTEAFF
>TRBJ2-5|TRBV25-1|-
CASSDPQRFYQETQYF
>TRBJ1-1|TRBV6-6|-
CASSAGLGLTEAFF
>TRBJ1-2|TRBV5-4|-
CASSIPTGIYGYTF
>TRBJ1-2|TRBV7-9|-
CAVQGRPYGYTF
>TRBJ2-5|TRBV28|-
CASSFSLPTQYF
>TRBJ2-1|TRBV2|-
CASSLQGFLYNEQFF
>TRBJ2-7|TRBV10-1|-
CASSPGTVSSYEQYF
>TRBJ2-7|TRBV18|-
CASSPGTGPYEQYF
>TRBJ1-3|TRBV19|-
CASSIDPGSGNTIYF
>TRBJ2-7|TRBV5-6|-
CASSLVTSYEQYF
>TRBJ2-1|TRBV7-8|-
CASSLGGVVSYNEQFF
>TRBJ2-5|TRBV18|-
CASLKAEETQYF
>TRBJ2-2|TRBV9|-
CASSVVDTGELFF
>TRBJ1-2|TRBV25-1|-
CASSPSTGAPNYGYTF
>TRBJ2-3|TRBV7-2|-
CASSAFSGRTDTQYF
>TRBJ2-3|TRBV2|-
CASNLATTDTQYF
>TRBJ1-5|TRBV10-1|-
CASSEPTEEGYGNQPQHF
>TRBJ2-7|TRBV27|-
CASSPSGLAGGSSSYEQYF
>TRBJ2-7|TRBV6-6|-
CASSQTGTYEQYF
>TRBJ1-1|TRBV5-6|-
CASEPFGQGLNTEAFF
>TRBJ1-5|TRBV19|-
CASSSNRGDQPQHF
>TRBJ1-1|TRBV7-9|-
CASSLGRGASTEAFF
>TRBJ2-1|TRBV7-2|few
CASSFWRGDNEQFF